This TCR beta chain stems from a study of T-cell reconstitution after alpha-beta-depleted transplantation in children. After removal of 6 bases from V and 2 bases from J, the junction contained 6 bases not matched to a gene. Germline CDR1 reads ENHRY; CDR2 reads SYGVKD. The CDR3 has 16 amino acids. Unique molecular identifiers were incorporated when the TCRbeta library was constructed. TCRdb itself ran the PCR reads through MiXCR, one entry per CDR3 protein. The table has 700,000 to 850,000 distinct CDR3 sequences, 15% to 20% seen once. The chain uses TRBV10-3 and TRBJ2-1, with 11 bases aligning to TRBD2. The material was PBMCs, mostly from graft donor cells, obtained 360 days after TCRalphabeta/CD19-depleted stem cell transplant. The sequence came from a male patient younger than 18 who had a stem cell transplant for acute lymphoblastic leukemia, so the T cells may come from the graft donor. This CDR3 is CAISLTSGDTYNEQFF. The CDR3 DNA sequence: TGTGCCATCAGCCTGACTAGCGGGGATACCTACAATGAGCAGTTCTTC.